The 20 T cell receptor beta chains given below trace back to one sample, sequenced in a study of cytomegalovirus exposure and HLA in healthy donors. Primers: 60 Vbeta forward and 13 Jbeta reverse. Profiled with immunoSEQ multiplex PCR; TCRdb holds only in-frame clones, not every one. The sample includes 140,000 to 150,000 clones, almost 85% of them seen just once. Material: PBMCs. These TCRs come from a woman between 55 and 75 years old in good health and CMV-seropositive.

Only a few counts were recorded for this clone. The gene calls are TRBV6-1 and TRBJ2-4, with a tentative D call TRBD2 (5 bases). V gave up 4 bases and J gave up 6 bases, with 13 bases separating them. The CDR3 totals 14 residues. CDR1 is MNHNS, CDR2 SASEGT, per germline. CDR3 region: CASSGGIGINIQYF. The CDR3 DNA sequence: TGTGCCAGCAGTGGAGGCATCGGGATAAACATTCAGTACTTC.

The sample holds a few counts of this clone. This rearrangement joins TRBV29-1 to TRBJ2-7; TRBD2 matches at 9 bases. CDR1 and CDR2 from the germline V gene are SQVTM and ANQGSEA. The CDR3 is 13 residues long. The ends lost 3 bases at V and 7 bases at J; junction bases unmatched: 7. The CDR3: CSVDGAGGYEQYF. The CDR3 coding sequence is TGCAGCGTTGATGGCGCGGGAGGGTATGAGCAGTACTTC.

This chain connects TRBV18 to TRBJ2-7; TRBD1 agrees at 9 bases. There are 13 residues in the CDR3. V was pared by 8 bases and J by 5 bases, with 7 bases of the junction left unmatched. Germline V CDR1 and CDR2: KGHSH, LQKENI. CDR3 sequence: CASRDRVVNEQYF. CDR3 nucleotides: TGTGCCAGCCGGGACAGGGTTGTCAACGAGCAGTACTTC.

The V call is TRBV4-3, the J call TRBJ1-5, with 7 bases identical to TRBD1. CDR1 and CDR2 from the germline V gene are LGHNA and YSLEER. With V trimmed by 0 bases and J by 2 bases, 19 bases remained unmatched. The CDR3 is 21 amino acids. CDR3 residues: CASSQDIFYPLTGVGNQPQHF. In DNA form, the CDR3 reads TGCGCCAGCAGCCAAGATATCTTTTACCCCCTCACAGGGGTCGGCAATCAGCCCCAGCATTTT.

As regards this clone: The junction shows a germline mismatch at one end, possibly a read error. The rearrangement links TRBV29-1 to TRBJ1-1, with 7 nucleotides matching TRBD1. The CDR3 runs 14 residues. Germline CDR1 reads SQVTM; CDR2 reads ANQGSEA. CDR3 coding DNA: TGCAGCGTGGAAGTGACAGGGCCGGTCGCTGAAGCTTTCTTT. Translating it yields CSVEVTGPVAEAFF.

The gene calls are TRBV29-1 and TRBJ2-1; D gene unclear. The V and J ends lost 6 bases and 7 bases respectively, with 16 bases between them. CDR1 is SQVTM, CDR2 ANQGSEA, per germline. The CDR3 length is 13 residues. The CDR3 reads CSVPNLETNEQFF. CDR3 DNA sequence: TGCAGCGTGCCCAACCTCGAGACTAATGAGCAGTTCTTC.

V is TRBV5-4 and J is TRBJ2-7; 7 nucleotides match TRBD1. The CDR3 runs to 15 residues. Trimming at V came to 2 bases and at J to 0 bases, leaving 5 bases not matched to a gene. Germline loops: CDR1 SGHNT, CDR2 YYREEE (reference sequence). CDR3 nucleotide sequence: TGTGCCAGCAGCTTTCTGACAGGGAGCTCCTACGAGCAGTACTTC. Translation: CASSFLTGSSYEQYF.

This clone was detected only a few times. The chain links TRBV27 to TRBJ1-1, with 8 bases fitting TRBD1. This CDR3 has 13 residues. The V segment lost 5 bases and the J segment 5 bases; nucleotides outside the gene matches: 4. Germline V gene data show CDR1 as MNHEY and CDR2 as SMNVEV (reference sequence). The CDR3 loop reads CASSDRGNTEAFF. In nucleotides, the CDR3 is TGTGCCAGCAGTGACAGGGGTAATACTGAAGCTTTCTTT.

The chain joins TRBV29-1 to TRBJ2-3; possible D gene TRBD2, 5 bases. Germline V CDR1 and CDR2: SQVTM, ANQGSEA. Trimming shortened V by 8 bases and J by 2 bases, and 14 bases separated the two germline ends. The CDR3 extends over 13 amino acids. CDR3 residues: CSPGDLNTDTQYF. The CDR3 bases are TGCAGCCCCGGGGATCTAAACACAGATACGCAGTATTTT.

CDR3 bases: TGTGCCAGCAGCGCCGGGACAGGGTATAATTCACCCCTCCACTTT. Amino acid sequence: CASSAGTGYNSPLHF. The chain employs TRBV9 and TRBJ1-6; 9 positions match TRBD1. The CDR3 length is 15 residues. CDR1 SGDLS and CDR2 YYNGEE come from the germline V gene. Trimming removed 3 bases from V and 4 bases from J; junction bases left unmatched: 2.

As to this clone: The same CDR3 can be traced to other DNA sequences in this sample. This chain connects TRBV27 to TRBJ2-7, with D possibly being TRBD1 (5 bases). The CDR3 totals 13 residues. Germline-derived CDR1 and CDR2 are MNHEY and SMNVEV (reference sequence). The ends were cut back, 4 bases at V and 1 base at J, with 8 bases in the middle. The chain's CDR3 is CASSYSGSYEQYF. For the CDR3, the DNA is TGTGCCAGCAGTTACTCAGGGTCCTACGAGCAGTACTTC.

The chain carries TRBV30 and TRBJ2-7; D might be TRBD2 (6 bases). The CDR3 covers 15 residues. Per the germline V gene, CDR1 is GTSNPN and CDR2 is SVGIG (reference sequence). The V gene lost 2 bases and the J gene lost 0 bases, with 14 bases spanning the gap. CDR3 sequence reads: CAWSPGTPSSYEQYF. CDR3 DNA: TGTGCCTGGAGTCCCGGGACTCCGAGCTCCTACGAGCAGTACTTC.

This clone was seen a handful of times. The rearrangement uses TRBV19 and TRBJ2-3; 10 bases agree with TRBD2. This CDR3 region has 15 residues. Germline CDR1 and CDR2: LNHDA and SQIVND (reference sequence). V shed 5 bases and J 1 base; nucleotides not matched to a gene: 3. CDR3 sequence reads: CASSSLAGGTDTQYF. Here the CDR3 DNA reads TGTGCCAGTAGTTCTCTAGCGGGAGGCACAGATACGCAGTATTTT.

This clone was seen once. The gene calls are TRBV10-3 and TRBJ1-5; D remains ambiguous. V shed 6 bases and J shed 6 bases, with 12 bases lying between them. Germline V CDR1 and CDR2: ENHRY, SYGVKD. There are 13 residues in the CDR3. The CDR3 here is CAISEMKAQPQHF. CDR3 nucleotides: TGTGCCATCAGCGAGATGAAAGCTCAGCCCCAGCATTTT.

There are a few counts of this clone. The chain recombines TRBV7-9 with TRBJ1-1, with 11 bases that match TRBD1. The CDR3 is 18 residues long. The V segment lost 4 bases and the J segment 5 bases; nucleotides outside the gene matches: 15. CDR1 SEHNR and CDR2 FQNEAQ come from the germline V gene (reference sequence). CDR3 nucleotide sequence: TGTGCCAGCAGCTCTCCGATGGACAGGGGGCTCGGAGAGACTGAAGCTTTCTTT. Translation gives CASSSPMDRGLGETEAFF.

CDR3 bases: TGTGCCAGCAGCCCGGGGACAGTAAATTTCCAAGAGACCCAGTACTTC. It is translated as CASSPGTVNFQETQYF. The rearrangement links TRBV4-2 to TRBJ2-5, with 7 nucleotides matching TRBD1. The CDR3 runs to 16 residues. In germline, CDR1 is LGHNA, CDR2 YNFKEQ. V lost 4 bases to trimming and J lost 1 base; unmatched junction nucleotides: 9.

The genes are TRBV4-2 and TRBJ2-7; a weak D match, TRBD1 (6 bases). The CDR3 is 15 residues long. The germline CDR1 and CDR2 sequences are LGHNA and YNFKEQ. V lost 1 base and J lost 5, with 15 bases in between. This chain's CDR3 is CASSQVGTGINEQYF. The CDR3 region has the DNA TGTGCCAGCAGCCAAGTAGGTACAGGGATAAACGAGCAGTACTTC.

The chain employs TRBV7-9 and TRBJ2-7; no reliable D call. V was trimmed by 5 bases and J by 0 bases, leaving 17 bases between them. From germline, CDR1 is SEHNR and CDR2 FQNEAQ (reference sequence). The CDR3 consists of 16 residues. The CDR3 nucleotides are TGTGCCAGCAGCCCCCCATTTGGTCTAACCTCCTACGAGCAGTACTTC. Translating it yields CASSPPFGLTSYEQYF.

This chain connects TRBV7-6 to TRBJ2-2, with D hard to call. V was cut by 5 bases and J by 0 bases, with 13 bases left in between. The CDR3 has 16 residues. From germline, CDR1 is SGHVS and CDR2 FNYEAQ. The CDR3 is CASSTRPKSNTGELFF. The CDR3 region has the DNA TGTGCCAGCAGCACGAGGCCAAAATCGAACACCGGGGAGCTGTTTTTT.

This chain links TRBV4-2 with TRBJ2-7; 10 nucleotides match TRBD1. Germline CDR1 reads LGHNA; CDR2 reads YNFKEQ. There are 13 residues in the CDR3. The V segment lost 4 bases and the J segment 7 bases; nucleotides outside the gene matches: 4. In DNA form, the CDR3 reads TGTGCCAGCAGCCGCGGACAGGGGGGGGAGCAGTACTTC. The encoded protein is CASSRGQGGEQYF.